This TCR beta chain was sequenced during a study of radiotherapy plus CTLA-4 blockade in lung cancer. Clones were sequenced by immunoSEQ multiplex PCR, and TCRdb holds only the in-frame ones, with some missing. The sample lists about 110,000 clones, more than 70% occurring once. This CDR3 has 15 amino acids. The V segment lost 3 bases and the J segment 3 bases; nucleotides outside the gene matches: 4. CDR1 and CDR2 from the germline V gene are GTSNPN and SVGIG (reference sequence). The J gene is TRBJ1-4, the V gene TRBV30; TRBD1 matches 10 bases. Sequences were derived from peripheral blood, sampled from a patient treated with radiotherapy plus ipilimumab. This clonotype was obtained from a human donor with non-small cell lung cancer that progressed on radiotherapy plus ipilimumab. Some clones in this sample may be carry-over from other donors' samples. CDR3 DNA sequence: TGTGCCTGGAGCCGAGGGACAGGGGCTAATGAAAAACTGTTTTTT. Its translation: CAWSRGTGANEKLFF.